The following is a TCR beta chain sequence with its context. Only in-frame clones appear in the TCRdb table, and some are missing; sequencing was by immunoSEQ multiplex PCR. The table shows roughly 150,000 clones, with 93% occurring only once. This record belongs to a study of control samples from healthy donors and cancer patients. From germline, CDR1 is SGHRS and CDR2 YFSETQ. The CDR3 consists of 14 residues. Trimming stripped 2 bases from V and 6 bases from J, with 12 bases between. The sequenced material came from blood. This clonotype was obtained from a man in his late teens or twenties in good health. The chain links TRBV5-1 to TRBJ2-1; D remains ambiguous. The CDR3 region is CASSLSGRGNEQFF. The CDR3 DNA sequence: TGCGCCAGCAGCTTAAGTGGGCGCGGCAATGAGCAGTTCTTC.